One and the same sample provided the 17 T cell receptor beta chains below, sequenced in a study of regulatory T cells in long-lasting Graves disease (dated by TCRdb to the early 2020s). The time point label of this sample denotes: newly diagnosed GD, antithyroid drugs for less than 3 months. For both TCR sequencing and RNA sequencing, RNA was extracted from PBMCs in TRIzol. The protocol used for the library was multiplex PCR. For sequencing, an Illumina HiSeq 4000 was employed. To build TCR beta libraries, CDR3 regions were amplified by Arm-PCR using iRepertoire HTBI primers. The public sequencing data were trimmed at Q25 with fastp and processed into clonotypes with MiXCR by TCRdb, which kept only in-frame beta chains. Entries are consolidated by CDR3 protein sequence, retaining the most common genes and DNA. In all, the sample holds about 470,000 distinct CDR3 sequences, and about 15% of those were seen once. The biggest ten clones account for 16% of the sample.

These same data were also listed under a study on T cells in Graves' hyperthyroidism and ophthalmopathy.

The material sequenced was peripheral blood mononuclear cells (PBMCs), taken at new diagnosis, from a patient treated with antithyroid drugs. These receptors came from a woman in her twenties or thirties with Graves disease. Donor details come from another sample of the same person, matched by shared clones.

This clonotype was picked up one time. This chain links TRBV27 with TRBJ2-1; TRBD2 matches 14 bases. This CDR3 spans 15 amino acids. Germline trimming cut 3 bases from V and 14 bases from J; bases unmatched to any gene: 9. The germline V gene has CDR1 MNHEY and CDR2 SMNVEV (reference sequence). DNA for the CDR3: TGTGCCAGCAGTTTGGGGGGACTAGCGGGAGTAGGAAAGTTCTTC. Its protein is CASSLGGLAGVGKFF.

This clonotype was observed many times. The rearrangement links TRBV11-3 to TRBJ2-2; D is unclear. In germline, CDR1 is SGHNT, CDR2 YENEEA. The CDR3 spans 13 residues. V was clipped by 5 bases and J by 5 bases, with 9 bases between them. CDR3 DNA sequence: TGTGCCAGCAGCCCTAGGAGTACCGGGGAGCTGTTTTTT. It yields the protein CASSPRSTGELFF.

In this sample, this clonotype turned up many times. The rearrangement joins TRBV28 to TRBJ2-1; no reliable D call. The CDR3 runs to 15 residues. V was cut by 2 bases and J by 5 bases, with 13 bases left in between. Germline V gene sequence: CDR1 MDHEN, CDR2 SYDVKM. The DNA for the CDR3 is TGTGCCAGCAGTTTAGAAGCCAACAGCGACAATGAGCAGTTCTTC. It specifies CASSLEANSDNEQFF.

On this clonotype: This may be a read error, as it is one base from a much larger clone. This rearrangement joins TRBV2 to TRBJ2-5; D might be TRBD2 (6 bases). The germline V gene encodes CDR1 SNHLY and CDR2 FYNNEI. V was shortened by 6 bases and J by 6 bases, with 23 bases between the two germline ends. The CDR3 consists of 16 residues. The CDR3 DNA is TGTGCCAGCAGCAGAGATAGCAGGAGGGCCGGGAAGACCCAGTACTTC. Translating gives CASSRDSRRAGKTQYF. Full variable domain (rest looked up from reference TRBV2 and TRBJ2-5): EPEVTQTPSHQVTQMGQEVILRCVPISNHLYFYWYRQILGQKVEFLVSFYNNEISEKSEIFDDQFSVERPDGSNFTLKIRSTKLEDSAMYFCASSRDSRRAGKTQYFGPGTRLLVL.

This clonotype was counted many times. This sequence joins TRBV18 and TRBJ2-7; TRBD1 matches at 7 bases. The CDR3 consists of 16 residues. In germline, CDR1 is KGHSH, CDR2 LQKENI. The J segment lost 2 bases and the V segment lost 6 bases, leaving 13 bases of the junction unmatched. The CDR3 DNA reads as TGTGCCAGCTCTCCGCCCTCGGGACAGCTGGCCTACGAGCAGTACTTC. Translating it yields CASSPPSGQLAYEQYF. The whole variable domain, filled in from reference TRBV18 and TRBJ2-7, reads NAGVMQNPRHLVRRRGQEARLRCSPMKGHSHVYWYRQLPEEGLKFMVYLQKENIIDESGMPKERFSAEFPKEGPSILRIQQVVRGDSAAYFCASSPPSGQLAYEQYFGPGTRLTVT.

There are many counts of this clonotype. CDR3 residues: CATSDFGGGAHTDTQYF. The CDR3, as DNA: TGTGCCACCAGTGATTTCGGCGGGGGCGCTCACACAGATACGCAGTATTTT. The chain employs TRBV24-1 and TRBJ2-3, with a weak D call TRBD2 (7 bases). V lost 1 base and J lost 2, with 15 bases in between. Germline CDR1 reads KGHDR; CDR2 reads SFDVKD. The CDR3 consists of 17 residues.

This clonotype was counted ten times or more. The chain uses TRBV20-1 and TRBJ1-1; D uncertain. CDR1 and CDR2 (germline): DFQATT, SNEGSKA (reference sequence). V lost 1 base, J lost 0 bases, and 12 bases lay in between. The CDR3 is 15 amino acids. The CDR3 loop is CSARGTAILNTEAFF. CDR3 bases: TGCAGTGCTAGAGGGACTGCAATCTTGAACACTGAAGCTTTCTTT.

This clonotype has just a few counts. The chain uses TRBV3-1 and TRBJ2-5, with D unresolved. V gave up 0 bases and J gave up 11 bases, with 16 bases separating them. The CDR3 extends over 14 amino acids. In germline, CDR1 is LGHDT, CDR2 YNNKEL (reference sequence). The chain's CDR3 is CASSQDRLPSTQYF. For the CDR3, the DNA is TGTGCCAGCAGCCAAGACCGGCTTCCCTCTACGCAGTACTTC.

This clonotype was seen a handful of times. The CDR3 loop reads CASALDGSKLFF. The DNA for the CDR3 is TGTGCCAGCGCACTCGACGGTTCAAAACTGTTTTTT. The gene calls are TRBV5-5 and TRBJ1-4; D gene unclear. The germline V gene encodes CDR1 SGHKS and CDR2 YYEKEE (reference sequence). The CDR3 length is 12 residues. V lost 7 bases, J lost 10 bases, and 14 bases lay in between.

This clonotype was seen repeatedly, ten times or more. The V gene is TRBV20-1, the J gene TRBJ2-2; TRBD2 is a possible D gene (6 bases). V shed 3 bases and J shed 4 bases, with 15 bases lying between them. Germline V CDR1 and CDR2: DFQATT, SNEGSKA (reference sequence). This CDR3 spans 15 amino acids. The DNA of the CDR3 is TGCAGTGCTAGTCCGGGACTGCAGGGCACCGGGGAGCTGTTTTTT. Residues: CSASPGLQGTGELFF.

This chain's CDR3 is CASSWYDEQYF. In nucleotides, the CDR3 is TGTGCCAGCAGCTGGTACGACGAGCAGTACTTC. The chain couples TRBV6-1 to TRBJ2-7; no firm D call. Germline CDR1 and CDR2: MNHNS and SASEGT. This CDR3 is built from 11 residues. V was pared by 6 bases and J by 5 bases, with 8 bases between.

This chain's CDR3 is CASSNREVLRPSGANVLTF. CDR3 sequence (DNA): TGTGCCAGCAGCAACAGGGAGGTATTGCGCCCGTCTGGGGCCAACGTCCTGACTTTC. This rearrangement joins TRBV6-1 to TRBJ2-6; D might be TRBD1 or TRBD2, each matching 6 bases. There are 19 residues in the CDR3. CDR1 and CDR2 from the germline V gene are MNHNS and SASEGT. V was clipped by 6 bases and J by 1 base, with 22 bases between them.

This clonotype was detected ten times or more. V gene TRBV5-1 combines with J gene TRBJ1-1; D ambiguous. The ends were cut back, 6 bases at V and 5 bases at J, with 20 bases in the middle. CDR1 SGHRS and CDR2 YFSETQ come from the germline V gene. This CDR3 spans 15 amino acids. The CDR3 region has the DNA TGCGCCAGCACTTCTTGGGCCCTCGGCGTGACTGAAGCTTTCTTT. Translating it yields CASTSWALGVTEAFF.

This clonotype appeared many times. This sequence joins TRBV7-2 and TRBJ1-1; D uncertain. This CDR3 contains 15 residues. V was cut by 1 base and J by 0 bases, with 9 bases left in between. From germline, CDR1 is SGHTA and CDR2 FQGNSA. Here the CDR3 DNA reads TGTGCCAGCAGCTTAGTGGTAGCTATGAACACTGAAGCTTTCTTT. It encodes CASSLVVAMNTEAFF.

The V and J genes are TRBV25-1 and TRBJ1-1, with D possibly matching TRBD1 (5 bases). The CDR3 is 13 residues long. V was pared by 2 bases and J by 6 bases, with 10 bases between. The V gene's germline CDR1 is MGHDK and CDR2 SYGVNS. The CDR3 nucleotides read TGTGCCAGCAGTGAACACGGGACGGCTGAAGCTTTCTTT. It is translated as CASSEHGTAEAFF.

This chain uses TRBV7-3 with TRBJ1-1; TRBD1 aligns across 7 bases. Germline V CDR1 and CDR2: SGHTA, FQGTGA. The CDR3 has 13 residues. V shed 5 bases, J shed 4 bases, and the junction held 4 bases outside the gene matches. This chain's CDR3 is CASSHRGVTEAFF. CDR3 sequence (DNA): TGTGCCAGCAGCCACAGGGGAGTCACTGAAGCTTTCTTT.

This clonotype came up many times. The rearrangement links TRBV27 to TRBJ2-3; D is undetermined. CDR1 is MNHEY and CDR2 is SMNVEV in the germline V gene (reference sequence). V was pared by 5 bases and J by 0 bases, with 12 bases between. The CDR3 is made up of 15 amino acids. This CDR3 reads CASSVLEASTDTQYF. Here the CDR3 DNA reads TGTGCCAGCAGTGTCCTAGAGGCTAGCACAGATACGCAGTATTTT.